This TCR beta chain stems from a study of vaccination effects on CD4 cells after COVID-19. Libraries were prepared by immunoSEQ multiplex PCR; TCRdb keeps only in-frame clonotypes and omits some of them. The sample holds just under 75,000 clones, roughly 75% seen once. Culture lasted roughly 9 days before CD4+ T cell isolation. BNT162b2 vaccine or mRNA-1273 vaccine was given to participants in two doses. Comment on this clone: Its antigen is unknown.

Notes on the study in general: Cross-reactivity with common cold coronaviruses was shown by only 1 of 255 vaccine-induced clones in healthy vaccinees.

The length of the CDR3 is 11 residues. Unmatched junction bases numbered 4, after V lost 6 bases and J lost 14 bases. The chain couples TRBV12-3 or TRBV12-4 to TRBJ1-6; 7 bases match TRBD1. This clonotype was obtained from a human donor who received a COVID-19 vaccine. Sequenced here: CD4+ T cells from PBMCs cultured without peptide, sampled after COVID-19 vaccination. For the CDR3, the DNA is TGTGCCAGCAGCCAAGGACAGGCCCTCCACTTT. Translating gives CASSQGQALHF.